This is a list of T cell receptor beta chains from one sample in a study of blood T cell repertoires in COVID-19. TCRdb's copy holds only in-frame clones and misses some; the assay was immunoSEQ multiplex PCR. The profile shows around 700,000 clones, around 89% of them singletons. The sequenced material came from peripheral blood. Every receptor here comes from a woman under 30 with acute or convalescent COVID-19. CDR3s include the opening cysteine and the closing phenylalanine or tryptophan.

J,V,CDR3
TRBJ2-2,TRBV6-2/TRBV6-3,CASSFLLERETNTGELFF
TRBJ2-2,TRBV4-1,CASSPPRGVLAGELFF
TRBJ1-4,TRBV15,CARLFATNEKLFF
TRBJ2-6,TRBV11-2,CASSPSRGTGANVLTF
TRBJ1-1,TRBV6-6,CASSYSNRDTEAFF
TRBJ1-2,TRBV7-2,CAAGVDRGVRYGYTF
TRBJ2-3,TRBV5-4,CASSKDRVEGDTQYF
TRBJ2-1,TRBV9,CASSLRTRGMVNEQFF
TRBJ2-1,TRBV30,CAWSKGHRSSYNEQFF
TRBJ2-3,TRBV6-1,CASSDVRRDTQYF
TRBJ1-5,TRBV24-1,CATSDSPKGDLLGNQPQHF
TRBJ1-5,TRBV28,CASSVGTGGSQPQHF
TRBJ1-6,TRBV2,CASMGTVSYNSPLHF
TRBJ2-2,TRBV7-9,CASGTGSTGELFF
TRBJ2-2,TRBV19,CASSVGGNTGELFF
TRBJ1-2,TRBV3-1/TRBV3-2,CASSEQGFYGYTF
TRBJ2-7,TRBV18,CASSPQDRGEQYF
TRBJ1-2,TRBV24-1,CATSDAGETFYGYTF
TRBJ2-3,TRBV6-5,CASRIAGGSDTQYF
TRBJ1-5,TRBV6-2/TRBV6-3,CASSPRDQPQHF
TRBJ1-1,TRBV3-1/TRBV3-2,CASGLQGGLSNTEAFF